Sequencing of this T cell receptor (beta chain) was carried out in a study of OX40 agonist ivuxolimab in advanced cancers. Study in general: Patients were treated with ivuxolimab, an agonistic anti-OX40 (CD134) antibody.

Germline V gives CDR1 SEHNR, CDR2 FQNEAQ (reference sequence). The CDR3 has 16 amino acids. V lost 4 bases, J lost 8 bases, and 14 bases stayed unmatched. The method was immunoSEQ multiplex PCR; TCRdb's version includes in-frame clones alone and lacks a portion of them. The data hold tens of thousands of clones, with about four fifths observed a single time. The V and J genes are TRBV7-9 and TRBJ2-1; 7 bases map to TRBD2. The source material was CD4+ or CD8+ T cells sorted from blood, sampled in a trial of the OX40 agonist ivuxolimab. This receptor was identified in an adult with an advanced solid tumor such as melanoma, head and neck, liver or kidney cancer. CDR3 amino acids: CASSSPRGEPGHEQFF. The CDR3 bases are TGTGCCAGCAGCTCTCCCCGGGGGGAGCCTGGCCATGAGCAGTTCTTC.